Below are 15 T cell receptor beta chains sequenced from a single sample in a study of blood T cell repertoires in COVID-19. The repertoire was sequenced with immunoSEQ multiplex PCR; TCRdb's copy has only in-frame clones and lacks some. Among tens of thousands of clones listed, approximately 83% were seen once. Sequencing input: peripheral blood. The receptors derive from a man aged 50-60 years with COVID-19, enrolled during active disease.

The CDR3 spells CASSSQGVGGSPLHF. In DNA, the CDR3 is TGTGCCAGCAGCTCGCAGGGGGTTGGTGGTTCACCCCTCCACTTT. The J gene is TRBJ1-6, the V gene TRBV5-5, with TRBD1 identical over 7 bases. V was pared by 3 bases and J by 9 bases, with 9 bases of the junction left unmatched. The CDR3 runs to 15 residues. In germline, CDR1 is SGHKS, CDR2 YYEKEE (reference sequence).

CDR3 in DNA: TGCGCCAGCAGTGAGTCGAAGGGACTAGCTCGCACAGATACGCAGTATTTT. Translated: CASSESKGLARTDTQYF. The chain combines TRBV10-1 with TRBJ2-3; 9 nucleotides line up with TRBD2. Trimming cost V 0 bases and J 1 base; bases outside gene matches: 5. Germline V gene data show CDR1 as WNHNN and CDR2 as SYGVQD (reference sequence). This CDR3 is built from 17 residues.

The chain employs TRBV30 and TRBJ2-1; 7 nucleotides match TRBD2. Germline V gene lookup returns CDR1 GTSNPN and CDR2 SVGIG (reference sequence). Losses at the gene ends were 5 bases for V and 1 base for J; bases not matched to a gene: 8. The CDR3 is 15 residues long. Here the CDR3 DNA reads TGTGCCTGGGGGGAGGGAGGGTTATCCTACAATGAGCAGTTCTTC. Translating it yields CAWGEGGLSYNEQFF. The whole variable domain, remainder taken from reference TRBV30 and TRBJ2-1, is SQTIHQWPATLVQPVGSPLSLECTVEGTSNPNLYWYRQAAGRGLQLLFYSVGIGQISSEVPQNLSASRPQDRQFILSSKKLLLSDSGFYLCAWGEGGLSYNEQFFGPGTRLTVL.

The V and J genes are TRBV5-4 and TRBJ2-6; a weak D match, TRBD1 (5 bases). Trimming removed 2 bases at V and 3 bases at J, with 9 bases between. This CDR3 is built from 15 residues. In germline, CDR1 is SGHNT, CDR2 YYREEE (reference sequence). The CDR3 nucleotides are TGTGCCAGCAGCTTTTGGGGCGGTGGGGCCAACGTCCTGACTTTC. Protein sequence: CASSFWGGGANVLTF.

This chain links TRBV9 with TRBJ1-2; possible D gene TRBD1, 6 bases. Trimming left V 2 bases short and J 8 bases short, with 22 bases between. The CDR3 sequence is 16 residues long. Germline V gene lookup returns CDR1 SGDLS and CDR2 YYNGEE. The CDR3 sequence is CASSVRTDLPREGYTF. CDR3 nucleotide sequence: TGTGCCAGCAGCGTCCGGACAGATCTGCCGAGGGAGGGCTACACCTTC.

This clone appeared once. V usage is TRBV6-5 and J usage is TRBJ2-2, with D uncertain. V was pared by 0 bases and J by 5 bases, with 7 bases between. The germline CDR1 and CDR2 sequences are MNHEY and SVGAGI. The CDR3 extends over 14 amino acids. CDR3 coding DNA: TGTGCCAGCAGTTACTCGTCACAAACCGGGGAGCTGTTTTTT. Amino acid sequence: CASSYSSQTGELFF.

The chain combines TRBV6-6 with TRBJ2-5; the match to TRBD1 covers 9 bases. This CDR3 spans 15 amino acids. Trimming cost V 7 bases and J 2 bases; bases outside gene matches: 8. CDR1 is MNHNY and CDR2 is SVGAGI in the germline V gene (reference sequence). CDR3 nucleotide sequence: TGTGCCAGCAACTTCCCGACAGGGGGACAAGAGACCCAGTACTTC. Translation: CASNFPTGGQETQYF.

The chain combines TRBV9 with TRBJ1-2; tentative D call: TRBD1 (5 bases). Trimming shortened V by 1 base and J by 1 base, and 8 bases separated the two germline ends. The CDR3 is 14 residues long. CDR1 is SGDLS, CDR2 YYNGEE, per germline. CDR3 residues: CASSVRGDNYGYTF. Here the CDR3 DNA reads TGTGCCAGCAGCGTACGGGGGGATAACTATGGCTACACCTTC.

The chain is built from TRBV5-8 and TRBJ1-1, with TRBD1 matching 7 bases. Germline CDR1 reads SGHTS; CDR2 reads YDEGEE. CDR3 length: 17 amino acids. Trimming cost V 2 bases and J 1 base; bases outside gene matches: 11. The CDR3 loop reads CASSLGWRGPTNTEAFF. CDR3 nucleotides: TGTGCCAGCAGCTTAGGGTGGAGGGGGCCTACGAACACTGAAGCTTTCTTT.

The chain combines TRBV6-5 with TRBJ2-1, with 9 bases lining up with TRBD1. V gave up 4 bases and J gave up 9 bases; unmatched junction bases: 13. This CDR3 comprises 16 residues. Germline assignment: CDR1 MNHEY and CDR2 SVGAGI. The CDR3 DNA follows: TGTGCCAGCAGTTTCTCACAGGGGGCCGGAGGGCTTGAGCAGTTCTTC. It specifies CASSFSQGAGGLEQFF.

CDR3 DNA sequence: TGTGCCAGCAGTCGATATTCCCCGGGACAGGGGGCCTACGAGCAGTACTTC. Its translation is CASSRYSPGQGAYEQYF. The rearrangement joins TRBV6-6 to TRBJ2-7; 11 bases match TRBD1. The CDR3 is 17 residues long. With 5 bases clipped from V and 2 bases from J, the junction kept 11 bases outside the gene matches. Per the germline V gene, CDR1 is MNHNY and CDR2 is SVGAGI (reference sequence).

As regards this clone: At one of its ends the junction is not consistent with the germline gene, which may arise from a read error. The CDR3, as DNA: TGTGCTAGCAGCATACGACAGGGGCGGGAGCAGTACTTC. Protein product: CASSIRQGREQYF. The gene calls are TRBV7-7 and TRBJ2-7; 8 bases are a match to TRBD1. Germline V gene sequence: CDR1 SSHAT, CDR2 FNYEAQ (reference sequence). The CDR3 extends over 13 amino acids.

The chain recombines TRBV28 with TRBJ2-4; the D gene is possibly TRBD1 (5 bases). V was clipped by 3 bases and J by 1 base, with 10 bases between them. Germline loops: CDR1 MDHEN, CDR2 SYDVKM. The CDR3 is made up of 15 amino acids. The CDR3 region has the DNA TGTGCCAGCAGTTTGACAGATCCGGCCAAAAACATTCAGTACTTC. It yields the protein CASSLTDPAKNIQYF.

The chain joins TRBV7-3 to TRBJ2-3, with 8 bases that match TRBD2. This CDR3 is built from 15 residues. CDR1 and CDR2 (germline): SGHTA, FQGTGA. V dropped 4 bases and J dropped 6; count of bases not matched to a gene: 9. The CDR3 nucleotides read TGTGCCAGCAGCTCGACAGCGGGAGAGTGGGATACGCAGTATTTT. This sequence encodes CASSSTAGEWDTQYF.

In this sample, this clone turned up a few times. This rearrangement joins TRBV19 to TRBJ1-6; 8 positions agree with TRBD1. CDR1 and CDR2 (germline): LNHDA, SQIVND (reference sequence). The CDR3 is 16 amino acids. The V and J ends lost 3 bases and 8 bases, in that order; junction bases with no gene match: 9. CDR3 sequence (DNA): TGTGCCAGTAGTATTTTGCTTGGACAGGGTCATTCACCCCTCCACTTT. This codes for CASSILLGQGHSPLHF.